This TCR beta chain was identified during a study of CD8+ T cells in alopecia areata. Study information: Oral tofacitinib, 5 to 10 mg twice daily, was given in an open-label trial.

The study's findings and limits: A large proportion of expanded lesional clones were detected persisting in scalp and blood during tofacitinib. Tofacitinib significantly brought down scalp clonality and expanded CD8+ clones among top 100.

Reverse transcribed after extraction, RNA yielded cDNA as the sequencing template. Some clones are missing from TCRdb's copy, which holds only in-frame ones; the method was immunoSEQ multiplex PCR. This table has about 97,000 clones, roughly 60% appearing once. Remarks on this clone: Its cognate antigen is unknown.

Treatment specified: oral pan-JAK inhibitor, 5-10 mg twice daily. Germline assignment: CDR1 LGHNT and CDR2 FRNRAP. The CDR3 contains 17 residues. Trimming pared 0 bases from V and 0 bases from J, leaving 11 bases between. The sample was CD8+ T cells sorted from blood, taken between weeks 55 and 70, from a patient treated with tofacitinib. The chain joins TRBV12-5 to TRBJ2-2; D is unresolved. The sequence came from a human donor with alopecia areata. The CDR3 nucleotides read TGTGCTAGTGGTTTGGTACCCTCGTTTTCGAACACCGGGGAGCTGTTTTTT. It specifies CASGLVPSFSNTGELFF.